Presented here are 19 T cell receptor beta chains from one specimen sequenced in a study of OX40 agonist ivuxolimab in advanced cancers. TCRdb's table, derived via immunoSEQ multiplex PCR, lists solely in-frame clones and lacks some. Of about 67,000 clones in the sample, approximately 90% were seen once. This specimen consisted of CD4+ or CD8+ T cells sorted from blood, obtained in a trial of the OX40 agonist ivuxolimab. The receptors here all came from an adult with an advanced solid tumor such as melanoma, head and neck, liver or kidney cancer.

The chain uses TRBV7-9 and TRBJ1-2; TRBD1 is a possible D gene (5 bases). CDR1 is SEHNR, CDR2 FQNEAQ, per germline (reference sequence). Trimming left V 5 bases short and J 2 bases short, with 15 bases between. The CDR3 length is 15 residues. DNA of the CDR3: TGTGCCAGCAGCACCTGGGACGGCCCCAACTATGGCTACACCTTC. Encoded protein: CASSTWDGPNYGYTF.

DNA for the CDR3: TGTGCCAGCAGCCCCCAGGGGACAGGGAAAGGCTACACCTTC. Translated: CASSPQGTGKGYTF. J is TRBJ1-2 and V is TRBV25-1; 9 nucleotides match TRBD1. This CDR3 is 14 amino acids long. After removal of 6 bases from V and 8 bases from J, the junction contained 10 bases not matched to a gene. Germline CDR1 is MGHDK and CDR2 is SYGVNS.

The J gene is TRBJ2-1, the V gene TRBV14, with 10 positions matching TRBD2. Germline trimming cut 2 bases from V and 4 bases from J; bases unmatched to any gene: 11. The CDR3 length is 18 residues. Looked up from germline, CDR1 is SGHDN and CDR2 is FVKESK. DNA for the CDR3: TGTGCCAGCAGCCAATTGTCAGCGGGAGGGCCCGGGTACAATGAGCAGTTCTTC. It translates to CASSQLSAGGPGYNEQFF. Full variable domain (rest looked up from reference TRBV14 and TRBJ2-1): EAGVTQFPSHSVIEKGQTVTLRCDPISGHDNLYWYRRVMGKEIKFLLHFVKESKQDESGMPNNRFLAERTGGTYSTLKVQPAELEDSGVYFCASSQLSAGGPGYNEQFFGPGTRLTVL.

This clone was seen just once. This chain uses TRBV6-5 with TRBJ2-7, with 9 bases aligning to TRBD1. In germline, CDR1 is MNHEY, CDR2 SVGAGI. The J segment lost 4 bases and the V segment lost 0 bases, leaving 1 base of the junction unmatched. This CDR3 comprises 14 residues. CDR3 in amino acids: CASSYSTGGYEQYF. The CDR3 bases are TGTGCCAGCAGTTACTCGACAGGGGGGTACGAGCAGTACTTC.

The V call is TRBV28, the J call TRBJ2-2; perhaps D is TRBD1 or TRBD2 (5 bases each). Trimming removed 0 bases from V and 4 bases from J, with 9 bases in between. The CDR3 length is 15 residues. Germline values: CDR1 MDHEN, CDR2 SYDVKM. The CDR3 sequence is CASSLWRGVTGELFF. In DNA, the CDR3 is TGTGCCAGCAGTTTATGGCGAGGGGTCACCGGGGAGCTGTTTTTT.

The chain has TRBV10-3 and TRBJ2-4; D perhaps matches TRBD2 (6 bases). This CDR3 spans 15 amino acids. The germline gives CDR1 ENHRY, CDR2 SYGVKD. Trimming cost V 0 bases and J 5 bases, with 11 bases left between them. This chain's CDR3 is CAISESGSGQNIQYF. CDR3 DNA: TGTGCCATCAGTGAGTCGGGAAGCGGGCAAAACATTCAGTACTTC.

The chain combines TRBV30 with TRBJ2-7; 7 nucleotides match TRBD2. V lost 2 bases, J lost 7 bases, and 8 bases stayed unmatched. The CDR3 covers 13 residues. Germline-derived CDR1 and CDR2 are GTSNPN and SVGIG (reference sequence). The CDR3 sequence: CAWSRTSLGEQYF. The CDR3 DNA is TGTGCCTGGAGTAGGACTAGTCTTGGGGAGCAGTACTTC.

V gene TRBV4-2 combines with J gene TRBJ2-5; D tentatively fits TRBD1 or TRBD2 (5 bases each). Germline lookup yields CDR1 LGHNA and CDR2 YNFKEQ. The CDR3 is 15 amino acids. V was shortened by 0 bases and J by 4 bases, with 12 bases between the two germline ends. The CDR3 here is CASSQDEGTPETQYF. CDR3 in DNA: TGTGCCAGCAGCCAAGACGAGGGGACCCCAGAGACCCAGTACTTC.

This clone occurred once. The DNA of the CDR3 is TGCGCCAGCAGCTTGGATCCGGGGGCCGGAAATACGCAGTATTTT. It encodes CASSLDPGAGNTQYF. The chain employs TRBV5-1 and TRBJ2-3; TRBD1 or TRBD2 may be the D gene (6 bases each). Germline CDR1 reads SGHRS; CDR2 reads YFSETQ. This CDR3 has 15 amino acids. With 0 bases removed from V and 7 bases from J, the gap between germline ends came to 15 bases.

The chain recombines TRBV7-9 with TRBJ1-3; D is perhaps TRBD1 (5 bases). This CDR3 has 12 amino acids. With 2 bases removed from V and 8 bases from J, the gap between germline ends came to 7 bases. Germline V lookup: CDR1 SEHNR, CDR2 FQNEAQ (reference sequence). The CDR3 is CASSLSRDTIYF. The CDR3 DNA sequence: TGTGCCAGCAGCTTAAGCAGGGACACCATATATTTT.

The count of this clone is one. This chain uses TRBV19 with TRBJ1-1; unclear D gene. Germline loops: CDR1 LNHDA, CDR2 SQIVND (reference sequence). The CDR3 is made up of 17 amino acids. The ends were cut back, 5 bases at V and 0 bases at J, with 19 bases in the middle. The CDR3 DNA reads as TGTGCCAGTAGTGTCATGGGTGGTATAGCGATGAACACTGAAGCTTTCTTT. Translating gives CASSVMGGIAMNTEAFF.

The CDR3 nucleotides are TGTGCCAGCAGTTTATGGACCCCTGGGGCAGATACGCAGTATTTT. Amino acid sequence: CASSLWTPGADTQYF. The chain links TRBV27 to TRBJ2-3; D call uncertain. The length of the CDR3 is 15 residues. V dropped 1 base and J dropped 4 bases, with 12 bases sitting between them. Germline assignment: CDR1 MNHEY and CDR2 SMNVEV (reference sequence).

This clone has a single count. The V call is TRBV9, the J call TRBJ1-3, with D possibly being TRBD1 (6 bases). Trimming took 2 bases from V and 0 from J, leaving 12 bases between them. Germline V gene lookup returns CDR1 SGDLS and CDR2 YYNGEE. There are 16 residues in the CDR3. This CDR3 is CASSVDPGVSGNTIYF. DNA of the CDR3: TGTGCCAGCAGCGTCGACCCAGGGGTCTCTGGAAACACCATATATTTT.

V gene TRBV6-6 combines with J gene TRBJ2-7; 9 nucleotides match TRBD2. The junction had 4 bases not matched to a gene; V was cut back by 5 bases and J by 5 bases. This CDR3 is built from 13 residues. The germline V gene encodes CDR1 MNHNY and CDR2 SVGAGI (reference sequence). CDR3 DNA sequence: TGTGCCAGCAGTCCGGGACTAGCCCACGAGCAGTACTTC. This translates into CASSPGLAHEQYF.

This chain uses TRBV13 with TRBJ2-3; D is tentatively TRBD1 or TRBD2 (7 bases each). The CDR3 is made up of 15 amino acids. Trimming shortened V by 5 bases and J by 8 bases, and 20 bases separated the two germline ends. Looked up from germline, CDR1 is PRHDT and CDR2 is FYEKMQ (reference sequence). As DNA, the CDR3 is TGTGCCAGCAGCCCCAGGGGGAGGGCGGTCTTTACGCAGTATTTT. This codes for CASSPRGRAVFTQYF.

The CDR3 loop is CASSLQPGTNYGYTF. The DNA of the CDR3 is TGTGCCAGCAGTTTACAGCCAGGCACCAACTATGGCTACACCTTC. The chain carries TRBV28 and TRBJ1-2, with D hard to call. V was shortened by 2 bases and J by 2 bases, with 12 bases between the two germline ends. This CDR3 spans 15 amino acids. From germline, CDR1 is MDHEN and CDR2 SYDVKM.

The chain couples TRBV18 to TRBJ2-7; TRBD2 is a possible D gene (5 bases). The CDR3 consists of 14 residues. Trimming removed 3 bases at V and 3 bases at J, with 12 bases between. Per germline, CDR1 KGHSH and CDR2 LQKENI. The CDR3 DNA is TGTGCCAGCTCACCTAGAAACGGGGACTACGAGCAGTACTTC. It yields the protein CASSPRNGDYEQYF. Together with reference TRBV18 and TRBJ2-7, the CDR3 gives the full variable domain: NAGVMQNPRHLVRRRGQEARLRCSPMKGHSHVYWYRQLPEEGLKFMVYLQKENIIDESGMPKERFSAEFPKEGPSILRIQQVVRGDSAAYFCASSPRNGDYEQYFGPGTRLTVT.

V usage is TRBV5-8 and J usage is TRBJ1-5; D possibly corresponds to TRBD1 (5 bases). Germline CDR1 SGHTS, CDR2 YDEGEE. The CDR3 has 14 residues. V dropped 5 bases and J dropped 11 bases, with 20 bases sitting between them. DNA for the CDR3: TGTGCCAGCAGACGGGACCCGGAGCAATCGGCCCAGCATTTT. It encodes CASRRDPEQSAQHF.

This rearrangement joins TRBV7-9 to TRBJ1-1; 8 bases fit TRBD1. V was pared by 7 bases and J by 11 bases, with 12 bases of the junction left unmatched. CDR3 length: 13 amino acids. In germline, CDR1 is SEHNR, CDR2 FQNEAQ (reference sequence). CDR3 loop: CASTFDQGARAFF. DNA for the CDR3: TGTGCCAGCACCTTCGATCAGGGGGCGCGGGCTTTCTTT.